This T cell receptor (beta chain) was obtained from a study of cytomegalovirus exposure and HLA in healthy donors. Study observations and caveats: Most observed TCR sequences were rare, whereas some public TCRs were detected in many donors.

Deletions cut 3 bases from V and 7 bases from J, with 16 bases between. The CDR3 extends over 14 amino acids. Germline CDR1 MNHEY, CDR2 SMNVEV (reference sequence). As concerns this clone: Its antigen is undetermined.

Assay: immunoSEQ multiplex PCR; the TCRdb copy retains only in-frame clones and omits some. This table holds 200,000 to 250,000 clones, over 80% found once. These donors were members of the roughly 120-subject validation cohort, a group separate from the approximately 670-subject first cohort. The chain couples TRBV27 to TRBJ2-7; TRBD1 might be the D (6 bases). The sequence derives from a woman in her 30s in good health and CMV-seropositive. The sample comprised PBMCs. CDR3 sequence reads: CASSFKGESGEQYF. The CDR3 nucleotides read TGTGCCAGCAGTTTTAAGGGGGAGTCGGGGGAGCAGTACTTC.